This T cell receptor (beta chain) came from a study of cytomegalovirus exposure and HLA in healthy donors. Study-wide background: One earlier analysis, a look at some 180 million T cells, found some 120 million unique TCR beta sequences. Overall study results and limits: TCR beta sequences numbering under 20,000 were associated with HLA alleles at 0.05 false discovery rate in a later analysis. The study flagged 150 to 200 TCR beta chains as cytomegalovirus-associated.

The PCR made use of 60 Vbeta and 13 Jbeta primers. Using immunoSEQ multiplex PCR, the repertoire was profiled, and TCRdb retains in-frame clones only, with some absent. Found here are 120,000 to 150,000 clones, 82% of them singletons; the top ten hold 1.9%. V dropped 1 base and J dropped 8 bases, with 6 bases sitting between them. This CDR3 contains 12 residues. The germline V gene encodes CDR1 SGHKS and CDR2 YYEKEE (reference sequence). These donors, healthy bone marrow donors, were studied. Concerning this clone itself: Antigen: not known.

Sequencing was performed on PBMCs. This TCR derives from a woman in her thirties or forties in good health and CMV-seronegative. This chain uses TRBV5-5 with TRBJ1-4, with a tentative D call TRBD1 (5 bases). CDR3 nucleotide sequence: TGTGCCAGCAGCTTGTCAGGGGAAAAACTGTTTTTT. It translates to CASSLSGEKLFF.